This TCR beta chain emerged from a study of cytomegalovirus exposure and HLA in healthy donors. Germline V lookup: CDR1 SGDLS, CDR2 YYNGEE. The CDR3 extends over 14 amino acids. V lost 0 bases to trimming and J lost 6 bases; unmatched junction nucleotides: 3. Both 60 Vbeta primers and 13 Jbeta primers went into the PCR. Method: immunoSEQ multiplex PCR; TCRdb's copy keeps in-frame clones and lacks some. The table records 70,000 to 95,000 clones, roughly 81% of them present only once. Sequencing used PBMCs. The TCR comes from a woman aged 30 to 39 in good health and CMV-seronegative. This rearrangement joins TRBV9 to TRBJ2-7; TRBD1 aligns across 10 bases. The CDR3 DNA is TGTGCCAGCAGCGTAGAGGGACAGGGGACCGAGCAGTACTTC. Translating gives CASSVEGQGTEQYF.